The clone carrying this TCR beta chain has just one count. The sample originates from a study of blood T cell repertoires in COVID-19. Study-wide context: Collection of acute and convalescent COVID-19 samples took place in the United States, Italy and Spain. PBMCs, B-cell-depleted T cells, or T cells were the source of the cDNA or gDNA that made up the material.

CDR1 and CDR2 (germline): MGHDK, SYGVNS. The CDR3 contains 16 residues. The ends were cut back, 6 bases at V and 0 bases at J, with 17 bases in the middle. Original processing notes: The assay estimated nucleated cells by amplifying reference gene primers. The method was immunoSEQ multiplex PCR; TCRdb's version includes in-frame clones alone and lacks a portion of them. V and J calls and clone size come straight from that table; D and trimming were deduced from the DNA. This sample has over 60,000 clones; about nine tenths occur once, and the top ten carry approximately 11%. The chain is built from TRBV25-1 and TRBJ1-1, with D perhaps matching TRBD1 (5 bases). Sequenced sample: peripheral blood. This TCR was recovered from a man in his sixties or seventies with active or convalescent COVID-19. CDR3 residues: CASRETGVLMNTEAFF. Written as DNA, the CDR3 is TGTGCCAGCAGGGAAACGGGGGTTCTCATGAACACTGAAGCTTTCTTT.